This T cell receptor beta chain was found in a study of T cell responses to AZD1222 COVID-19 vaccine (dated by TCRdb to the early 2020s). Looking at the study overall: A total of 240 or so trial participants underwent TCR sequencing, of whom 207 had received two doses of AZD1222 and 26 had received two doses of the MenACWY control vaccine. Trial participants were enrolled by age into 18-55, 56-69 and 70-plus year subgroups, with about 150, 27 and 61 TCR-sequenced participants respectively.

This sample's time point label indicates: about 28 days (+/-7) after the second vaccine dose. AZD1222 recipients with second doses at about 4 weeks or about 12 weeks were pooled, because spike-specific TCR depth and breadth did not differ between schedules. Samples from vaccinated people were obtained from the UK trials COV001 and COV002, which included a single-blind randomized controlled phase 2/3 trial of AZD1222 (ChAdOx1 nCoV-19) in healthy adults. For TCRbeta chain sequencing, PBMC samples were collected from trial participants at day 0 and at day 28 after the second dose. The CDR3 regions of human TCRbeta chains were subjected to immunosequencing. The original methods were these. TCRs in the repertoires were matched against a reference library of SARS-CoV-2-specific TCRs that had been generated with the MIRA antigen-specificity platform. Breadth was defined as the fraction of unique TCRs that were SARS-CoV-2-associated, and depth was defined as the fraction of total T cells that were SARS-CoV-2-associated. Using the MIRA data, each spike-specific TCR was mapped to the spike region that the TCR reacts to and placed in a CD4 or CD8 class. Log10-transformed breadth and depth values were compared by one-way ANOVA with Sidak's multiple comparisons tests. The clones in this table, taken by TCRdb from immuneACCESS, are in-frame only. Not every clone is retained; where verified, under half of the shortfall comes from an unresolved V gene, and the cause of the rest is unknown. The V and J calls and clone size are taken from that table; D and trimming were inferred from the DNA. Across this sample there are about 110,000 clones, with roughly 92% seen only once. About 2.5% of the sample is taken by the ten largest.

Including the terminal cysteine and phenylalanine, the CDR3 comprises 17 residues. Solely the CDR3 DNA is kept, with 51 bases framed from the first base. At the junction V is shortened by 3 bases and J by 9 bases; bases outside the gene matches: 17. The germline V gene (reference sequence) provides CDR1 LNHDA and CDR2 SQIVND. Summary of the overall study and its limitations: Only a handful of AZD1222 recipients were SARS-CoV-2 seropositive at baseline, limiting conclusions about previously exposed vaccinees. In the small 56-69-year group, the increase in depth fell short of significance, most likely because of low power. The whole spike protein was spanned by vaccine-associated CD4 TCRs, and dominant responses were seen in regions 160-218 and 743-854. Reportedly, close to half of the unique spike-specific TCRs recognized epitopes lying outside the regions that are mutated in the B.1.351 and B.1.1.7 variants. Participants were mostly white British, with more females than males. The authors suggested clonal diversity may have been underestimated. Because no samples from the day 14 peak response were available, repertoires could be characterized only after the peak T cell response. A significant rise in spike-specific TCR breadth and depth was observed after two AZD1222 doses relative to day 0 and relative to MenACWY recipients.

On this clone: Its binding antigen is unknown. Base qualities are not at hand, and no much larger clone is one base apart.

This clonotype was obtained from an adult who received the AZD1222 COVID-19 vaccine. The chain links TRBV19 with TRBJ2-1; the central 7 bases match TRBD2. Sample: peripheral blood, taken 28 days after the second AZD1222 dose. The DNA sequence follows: TGTGCCAGTAGTATCATATTGGCCCGTAATGGCGGGGGTGAGCAGTTCTTC. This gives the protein CASSIILARNGGGEQFF.